This TCR beta chain originates from a study of T cell responses to AZD1222 COVID-19 vaccine. The CDR3 consists of 14 residues. The V gene's germline CDR1 is SEHNR and CDR2 FQNEAQ (reference sequence). V was clipped by 4 bases and J by 9 bases, with 13 bases between them. Here immunoSEQ multiplex PCR was the method, and the copy in TCRdb shows in-frame clones only, minus some. The sample includes about 110,000 clones, about 90% of them seen just once. Sequencing used peripheral blood, obtained on day 0 of AZD1222 vaccination. The receptor's source is an adult in good health. This sequence joins TRBV7-9 and TRBJ1-6; TRBD1 is a possible D gene (5 bases). Written as DNA, the CDR3 is TGTGCCAGCAGCTCCAGGGTGAGGGGTTCACCCCTCCACTTT. Its translation: CASSSRVRGSPLHF.